This T cell receptor beta chain derives from a study of yellow fever vaccine responses in identical twins. TCRdb analysed the RT-PCR reads with MiXCR anew, one entry per CDR3 protein. The table records 7,000 or so distinct CDR3 sequences, approximately 86% of them present only once. The sample holds a few counts of this clonotype. Its antigen is unknown. Study conclusions and caveats: Each twin's T cell response to the vaccine was reported to look partly convergent and partly personalized.

Germline V gives CDR1 WNHNN, CDR2 SYGVQD (reference sequence). The length of the CDR3 is 14 residues. V was trimmed by 3 bases and J by 5 bases, leaving 13 bases between them. The receptor comes from a woman under 30 who received the yellow fever vaccine. The chain links TRBV10-1 to TRBJ1-1; D unclear. Sequencing was performed on T cells from blood (PBMCs), unsorted or a sorted subset (not recorded which), taken before or after yellow fever vaccination (not recorded which). The CDR3 sequence: CASSDGSVGTEAFF. DNA of the CDR3: TGCGCCAGCAGTGATGGCAGCGTTGGGACTGAAGCTTTCTTT.